This T cell receptor (beta chain) was sequenced in a study of regulatory T cells in long-lasting Graves disease. The time point was: newly diagnosed GD, antithyroid drugs for less than 3 months. The TCR library was made from RNA extracted from PBMCs. Nine milliliters of peripheral blood went into EDTA tubes. This clonotype has ten or more counts. Its antigen remains unknown. The authors built TCR beta libraries using iRepertoire HTBI primers and Arm-PCR of CDR3 regions. TCRdb independently ran MiXCR on the multiplex PCR reads; one entry per CDR3 protein. The data contain approximately 540,000 distinct CDR3 sequences, around 12% of them singletons. Study-level results: Whereas new patients shared about 980 public clonotypes, persistent patients shared more, at under 3,500. When disease was persistent, TRBV28, TRBJ1-2 and TRBJ2-5 were the favored segments.

The V and J ends lost 0 bases and 8 bases respectively, with 22 bases between them. The CDR3 totals 17 residues. Germline CDR1 is SNHLY and CDR2 is FYNNEI. The data were also submitted as part of a second study, on T cells in Graves' hyperthyroidism and ophthalmopathy. That source notes: HTBI primers were the set used in a first-round RT-PCR of the TCR CDR3.

The TCR comes from a woman aged 30 to 39 with Graves disease. The chain couples TRBV2 to TRBJ1-2; D perhaps matches TRBD1 (5 bases). Sample: peripheral blood mononuclear cells (PBMCs), taken at new diagnosis, from a patient treated with antithyroid drugs. The CDR3 spells CASSEAGTRFVYEGYTF. Here the CDR3 DNA reads TGTGCCAGCAGTGAAGCCGGGACCCGGTTCGTTTACGAAGGCTACACCTTC.